The rows below give T cell receptor beta chains drawn from one sample of a study of T-cell memory formation after mild COVID-19. Using its own MiXCR run on the 5' RACE reads, TCRdb lists one record per CDR3 protein. The table records roughly 130,000 distinct CDR3 sequences, about 15% of them present only once. The source material was PBMCs or a T cell subset sorted from them (not recorded which). The receptors were sampled from a man aged 18 to 29 who had mild COVID-19 (a few samples of this study predate the infection). Cell type and time point are not known. Each CDR3 is given with its conserved first and last residue. D genes are given only for firm matches. Clone sizes are given selectively: once, few, many, or a class where the clone is expanded.

D	V	size	J	CDR3	DNA
NA	TRBV6-6	NA	TRBJ2-7	CASKGRRYEQYF	TGTGCCAGCAAAGGACGAAGATACGAGCAGTACTTC
NA	TRBV15	few	TRBJ1-5	CATSPYNQPQHF	TGTGCCACCAGCCCCTATAATCAGCCCCAGCATTTT
NA	TRBV4-2	NA	TRBJ1-5	CASSPKTGGNQPQHF	TGTGCCAGCAGCCCCAAGACAGGCGGCAATCAGCCCCAGCATTTT
TRBD1	TRBV20-1	NA	TRBJ2-7	CSARRRQGADEQYF	TGCAGTGCTAGACGGCGACAGGGGGCTGACGAGCAGTACTTC
TRBD2	TRBV3-1	NA	TRBJ2-3	CASSHGLADITDTQYF	TGTGCCAGCAGCCATGGACTAGCGGACATCACAGATACGCAGTATTTT
NA	TRBV6-2/TRBV6-3	few	TRBJ1-6	CASSYRRPGNNSPLHF	TGTGCCAGCAGTTATCGGAGACCTGGGAATAATTCACCCCTCCACTTT
NA	TRBV11-3	few	TRBJ1-1	CASSLLSSTEAFF	TGTGCCAGCAGCTTATTAAGTTCCACTGAAGCTTTCTTT
TRBD2	TRBV4-2	NA	TRBJ2-3	CASSQEASGDTQYF	TGTGCCAGCAGCCAAGAGGCTAGCGGAGATACGCAGTATTTT
NA	TRBV10-3	NA	TRBJ1-5	CAISRDINQPQHF	TGTGCCATCAGTCGGGACATTAATCAGCCCCAGCATTTT
NA	TRBV7-9	NA	TRBJ1-6	CASSLDISPLHF	TGTGCCAGCAGCCTTGATATCTCACCCCTCCACTTT
TRBD1	TRBV2	NA	TRBJ2-1	CASREDRGPHEQFF	TGTGCCAGCAGAGAGGACAGGGGGCCACATGAGCAGTTCTTC
NA	TRBV25-1	few	TRBJ2-7	CASSERAYEQYF	TGTGCCAGCAGTGAACGGGCCTACGAGCAGTACTTC
NA	TRBV4-1	NA	TRBJ1-1	CASSQEPKGSLGTEAFF	TGCGCCAGCAGCCAAGAACCTAAGGGATCCTTAGGCACTGAAGCTTTCTTT
NA	TRBV6-5	few	TRBJ2-2	CASSYSGRTGELFF	TGTGCCAGCAGTTACTCGGGGAGGACCGGGGAGCTGTTTTTT
NA	TRBV7-2	few	TRBJ2-5	CASSLAGPSQGTQYF	TGTGCCAGCAGCTTAGCGGGACCCTCCCAGGGGACCCAGTACTTC
NA	TRBV10-3	many	TRBJ2-3	CAVRDTGTDTQYF	TGTGCCGTTAGGGACACAGGCACAGATACGCAGTATTTT
TRBD1	TRBV9	few	TRBJ2-4	CASSVGSGGLAKNIQYF	TGTGCCAGCAGCGTAGGGTCAGGGGGCCTAGCCAAAAACATTCAGTACTTC
NA	TRBV2	few	TRBJ2-7	CASSEDGREQYF	TGTGCCAGCAGTGAAGACGGGCGCGAGCAGTACTTC
TRBD2	TRBV10-3	NA	TRBJ2-1	CAISDNRPGSGIYNEQFF	TGTGCCATCAGTGATAACCGCCCTGGGAGCGGGATTTACAATGAGCAGTTCTTC
TRBD1	TRBV12-3/TRBV12-4	few	TRBJ1-5	CASRGTGIGQPQHF	TGTGCCAGCAGAGGGACAGGGATAGGTCAGCCCCAGCATTTT
TRBD2	TRBV6-5	few	TRBJ2-3	CASRRGGAPDTQYF	TGTGCCAGCAGACGCGGGGGGGCCCCAGATACGCAGTATTTT
TRBD2	TRBV20-1	NA	TRBJ2-5	CSARAGSQETQYF	TGCAGTGCTCGAGCGGGGAGCCAAGAGACCCAGTACTTC
NA	TRBV6-2/TRBV6-3	once	TRBJ1-1	CASLKYTEAFF	TGTGCCAGTCTTAAGTACACTGAAGCTTTCTTT
TRBD1	TRBV15	few	TRBJ1-6	CATSRDGQGNSPLHF	TGTGCCACCAGCAGAGATGGACAGGGGAATTCACCCCTCCACTTT
NA	TRBV9	many	TRBJ2-3	CASSVQGSPSTDTQYF	TGTGCCAGCAGCGTGCAGGGGTCCCCAAGCACAGATACGCAGTATTTT
NA	TRBV5-1	few	TRBJ2-7	CASSKREPYEQYF	TGCGCCAGCAGCAAAAGGGAGCCCTACGAGCAGTACTTC